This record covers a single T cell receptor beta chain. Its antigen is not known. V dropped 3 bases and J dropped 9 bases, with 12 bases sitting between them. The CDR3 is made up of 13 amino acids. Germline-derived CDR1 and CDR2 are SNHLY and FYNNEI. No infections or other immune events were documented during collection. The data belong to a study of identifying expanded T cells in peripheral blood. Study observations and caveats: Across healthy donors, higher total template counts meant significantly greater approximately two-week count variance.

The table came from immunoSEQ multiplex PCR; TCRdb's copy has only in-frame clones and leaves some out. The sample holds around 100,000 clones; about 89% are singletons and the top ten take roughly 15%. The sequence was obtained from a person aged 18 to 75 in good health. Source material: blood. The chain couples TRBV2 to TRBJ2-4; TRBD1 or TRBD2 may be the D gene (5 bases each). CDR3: CASSEREGTIQYF. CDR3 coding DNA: TGTGCCAGCAGTGAGAGGGAAGGGACCATTCAGTACTTC.